The 21 T cell receptor beta chains listed next were all sequenced from one sample in a study of blood T cells in healthy people across ages. Primed by a sample-barcoded 5' primer and a J-beta primer mix, a second PCR proceeded for 7 to 11 cycles. TCRdb reprocessed the 5' RACE reads via MiXCR and lists one record per CDR3 protein. This table has 800,000 to 1,300,000 distinct CDR3 sequences, under 30% appearing once. This sample also appeared in a second study, on T cells of mothers and their children.

Input material: blood. The source of these receptors is a girl aged 2-15 years in good health.

This clonotype was counted between two and nine times. A read error may produce the germline difference seen at one junction end. The genes are TRBV29-1 and TRBJ2-7; D could derive from TRBD1 or TRBD2 (5 bases each). Germline CDR1 SQVTM, CDR2 ANQGSEA. This CDR3 has 10 residues. In DNA form, the CDR3 reads TGCCGCGTCGAGAGGGGCGAGCAGTACTTC. Protein: CRVERGEQYF.

The rearrangement uses TRBV6-1 and TRBJ2-3, with 8 bases matching TRBD1. The germline V gene encodes CDR1 MNHNS and CDR2 SASEGT. The CDR3 runs 18 residues. Losses at the gene ends were 6 bases for V and 0 bases for J; bases not matched to a gene: 14. CDR3 in DNA: TGTGCCAGCAGCGGGACAGGAATACGATCATATAGCACAGATACGCAGTATTTT. Residues: CASSGTGIRSYSTDTQYF.

This clonotype turned up a few times. The rearrangement uses TRBV6-5 and TRBJ2-6; 9 bases fit TRBD1. Per the germline V gene, CDR1 is MNHEY and CDR2 is SVGAGI. Unmatched junction bases numbered 0, after V lost 6 bases and J lost 0 bases. The CDR3 contains 15 residues. The CDR3 loop is CASRDRGSGANVLTF. CDR3 DNA: TGTGCCAGCAGGGACAGGGGCTCTGGGGCCAACGTCCTGACTTTC.

This clonotype was seen a handful of times. The CDR3 sequence: CASRPTGEGNQPQHF. Here the CDR3 DNA reads TGTGCCAGCAGACCCACAGGGGAGGGCAATCAGCCCCAGCATTTT. The V call is TRBV12-3 or TRBV12-4, the J call TRBJ1-5, with 7 bases matching TRBD1. The ends lost 6 bases at V and 2 bases at J; junction bases unmatched: 7. The CDR3 has 15 amino acids.

This clonotype was counted only a few times. V gene TRBV7-6 combines with J gene TRBJ2-1, with 10 bases that match TRBD2. The CDR3 totals 16 residues. Germline CDR1 is SGHVS and CDR2 is FNYEAQ. V trimming: 5 bases; J trimming: 5 bases; junction bases outside the gene matches: 9. The CDR3 DNA sequence: TGTGCCAGCAGCCCTGACTTAGCGGGAGGACACAATGAGCAGTTCTTC. Translated, it gives CASSPDLAGGHNEQFF.

The table lists this clonotype with a few counts. This chain uses TRBV28 with TRBJ2-5, with unresolved D. Germline loops: CDR1 MDHEN, CDR2 SYDVKM. CDR3 length: 14 amino acids. Trimming removed 7 bases from V and 4 bases from J, with 16 bases in between. CDR3 loop: CASTDLLASETQYF. CDR3 nucleotide sequence: TGTGCCAGCACTGATCTATTGGCCTCAGAGACCCAGTACTTC.

This clonotype was seen more than once but under ten times. The CDR3 DNA sequence: TGCAGTGCTAGATCCGGGACAGGGACGGATCAGCCCCAGCATTTT. Amino acids: CSARSGTGTDQPQHF. This chain links TRBV20-1 with TRBJ1-5; TRBD1 aligns across 9 bases. After removal of 2 bases from V and 5 bases from J, the junction contained 7 bases not matched to a gene. The CDR3 has 15 amino acids. The germline CDR1 and CDR2 sequences are DFQATT and SNEGSKA (reference sequence).

The V gene is TRBV15, the J gene TRBJ2-1, with D possibly being TRBD2 (5 bases). Looked up from germline, CDR1 is LNHNV and CDR2 is YYDKDF (reference sequence). Trimming took off 5 bases at V and 0 bases at J, with 17 bases between the two ends. CDR3 length equals 17 residues. CDR3 in amino acids: CATSLSYSGYSYNEQFF. The CDR3 DNA sequence: TGTGCCACCAGCCTCAGTTATTCGGGATACTCCTACAATGAGCAGTTCTTC.

This clonotype has just a few counts. The V gene is TRBV2, the J gene TRBJ1-1; D gene unclear. The CDR3 sequence is 15 residues long. The V and J ends lost 2 bases and 1 base respectively, with 11 bases between them. Germline V gives CDR1 SNHLY, CDR2 FYNNEI. CDR3 bases: TGTGCCAGCAGTGAATATCGAGGGAAGAACACTGAAGCTTTCTTT. Protein product: CASSEYRGKNTEAFF.

V gene TRBV4-3 combines with J gene TRBJ1-6, with D maybe TRBD1 (5 bases). The CDR3 covers 19 residues. Trimming took 0 bases from V and 0 from J, leaving 15 bases between them. The germline V gene has CDR1 LGHNA and CDR2 YSLEER. The CDR3: CASSQDRGDSSSYNSPLHF. CDR3 nucleotide sequence: TGCGCCAGCAGCCAAGATCGAGGGGACTCCAGCTCCTATAATTCACCCCTCCACTTT.

This clonotype was found a few times. V usage is TRBV5-6 and J usage is TRBJ2-1; D is possibly TRBD2 (6 bases). V was trimmed by 0 bases and J by 8 bases, leaving 15 bases between them. Germline values: CDR1 SGHDT, CDR2 YYEEEE. The CDR3 runs to 15 residues. In DNA form, the CDR3 reads TGTGCCAGCAGCTTGGAGTCGGGGGTTTTGGATGAGCAGTTCTTC. The encoded protein is CASSLESGVLDEQFF.

The sample holds a few counts of this clonotype. V is TRBV3-1 and J is TRBJ2-1; 9 bases line up with TRBD1. The better agreement between TRBJ2-7 and the DNA end casts doubt on the J call. CDR3 length equals 15 residues. Germline V gene lookup returns CDR1 LGHDT and CDR2 YNNKEL (reference sequence). DNA of the CDR3: TGTGCCAGCAGCGCCGACGGGACAGGGTTTCACGAGCAGTACTTC. This translates into CASSADGTGFHEQYF.

The V call is TRBV7-3, the J call TRBJ2-7; 7 nucleotides match TRBD1. Trimming took 1 base from V and 4 from J; bases not matched to a gene: 16. Per germline, CDR1 SGHTA and CDR2 FQGTGA. The CDR3 spans 18 residues. CDR3 region: CASSLSNPVTGSLYEQYF. CDR3 DNA: TGTGCCAGCAGCTTAAGTAATCCTGTGACAGGGAGTTTGTACGAGCAGTACTTC.

This chain joins TRBV20-1 and TRBJ2-5, with 11 bases matching TRBD2. In germline, CDR1 is DFQATT, CDR2 SNEGSKA (reference sequence). Trimming took 6 bases from V and 1 from J; bases not matched to a gene: 4. This CDR3 is 14 amino acids long. Here the CDR3 DNA reads TGCAGTGCCGCAACTAGCGGGAGCCAAGAGACCCAGTACTTC. This gives the protein CSAATSGSQETQYF.

The chain employs TRBV29-1 and TRBJ2-3; TRBD2 is a possible D gene (5 bases). Germline-derived CDR1 and CDR2 are SQVTM and ANQGSEA. This CDR3 region has 14 residues. The V and J ends lost 4 bases and 1 base respectively, with 12 bases between them. CDR3 sequence (DNA): TGCAGCGTTGGAGGAGGATTCGGCACAGATACGCAGTATTTT. The encoded protein is CSVGGGFGTDTQYF.

Only a few counts were recorded for this clonotype. This chain uses TRBV9 with TRBJ2-2, with 9 bases fitting TRBD1. Germline V CDR1 and CDR2: SGDLS, YYNGEE. Losses at the gene ends were 0 bases for V and 7 bases for J; bases not matched to a gene: 4. The length of the CDR3 is 15 residues. CDR3 residues: CASSVGDRANGELFF. The CDR3 coding sequence is TGTGCCAGCAGCGTAGGGGACAGGGCAAACGGGGAGCTGTTTTTT.

A remark on this clonotype: One end of the junction varies from germline; a read error may be responsible. The chain combines TRBV20-1 with TRBJ2-7, with no clear D. The germline V gene has CDR1 DFQATT and CDR2 SNEGSKA (reference sequence). The CDR3 covers 12 residues. Written as DNA, the CDR3 is TGCAGTGCCACCGGGTCCACCTACGAGCGGTACTTC. Protein sequence: CSATGSTYERYF.

The table lists this clonotype with a few counts. Mismatch with germline at one junction end may stem from a read error. The chain has TRBV24-1 and TRBJ2-1, with D tentatively TRBD1 (5 bases). This CDR3 comprises 13 residues. The V gene's germline CDR1 is KGHDR and CDR2 SFDVKD. The CDR3 reads CAASGASYNEQFF. CDR3 in DNA: TGTGCCGCCAGTGGGGCGTCCTACAATGAGCAGTTCTTC.

This clonotype is a singleton in its sample. Without the conserved terminal phenylalanine or tryptophan, this CDR3 likely stems from a read error. The V gene is TRBV12-3 or TRBV12-4, the J gene TRBJ2-5, with no clear D. With 2 bases removed from V and 5 bases from J, the gap between germline ends came to 6 bases. The CDR3 is 12 residues long. The CDR3 reads CASSLSWETQYL. Here the CDR3 DNA reads TGTGCCAGCAGTTTAAGTTGGGAGACCCAGTACCTC.

This clonotype came up a few times. The gene calls are TRBV29-1 and TRBJ1-1; D not certain. Between the trimmed V and J ends, which lost 5 bases and 3 bases, there was a span of 10 bases. The CDR3 has 12 residues. Germline-derived CDR1 and CDR2 are SQVTM and ANQGSEA. This CDR3 is CSVLHRDTEAFF. Written as DNA, the CDR3 is TGCAGCGTTCTCCATCGGGACACTGAAGCTTTCTTT. Supplemented by reference TRBV29-1 and TRBJ1-1, the full variable domain reads SAVISQKPSRDICQRGTSLTIQCQVDSQVTMMFWYRQQPGQSLTLIATANQGSEATYESGFVIDKFPISRPNLTFSTLTVSNMSPEDSSIYLCSVLHRDTEAFFGQGTRLTVV.

CDR3 amino acids: CASSVDFGTVLEAFF. The CDR3 bases are TGTGCCAGCAGTGTGGACTTTGGGACAGTTCTAGAAGCTTTCTTT. The chain carries TRBV6-1 and TRBJ1-1; 7 nucleotides align to TRBD1. V was pared by 4 bases and J by 8 bases, with 13 bases of the junction left unmatched. The CDR3 spans 15 residues. CDR1 is MNHNS, CDR2 SASEGT, per germline.